The present TCR beta chain was sequenced within a study of T-cell memory formation after mild COVID-19. Study as a whole: The study found TCR clusters largely donor specific.

Using its own MiXCR run on the 5' RACE reads, TCRdb lists one record per CDR3 protein. This table has about 600,000 distinct CDR3 sequences, approximately 21% appearing once. The J segment lost 0 bases and the V segment lost 4 bases, leaving 3 bases of the junction unmatched. This CDR3 spans 13 amino acids. CDR1 is SQVTM and CDR2 is ANQGSEA in the germline V gene. The receptor was derived from an adult woman who had mild COVID-19 (a few samples of this study predate the infection). Cell type and time point are not known. V usage is TRBV29-1 and J usage is TRBJ2-7, with 7 bases identical to TRBD2. Sequenced input: PBMCs or a T cell subset sorted from them (not recorded which). The CDR3 reads CSVGGGDSYEQYF. The DNA of the CDR3 is TGCAGCGTTGGCGGGGGTGACTCCTACGAGCAGTACTTC.